This T cell receptor (beta chain) was captured in a study of blood T cell repertoires in COVID-19. Study at large: Both acute and convalescent COVID-19 samples were obtained from the United States, Italy and Spain.

The V and J ends lost 7 bases and 5 bases respectively, with 14 bases between them. This CDR3 comprises 14 residues. Germline CDR1 is MNHNS and CDR2 is SASEGT. In the original workflow: Reference gene primer amplification gave estimated nucleated cell counts. Libraries were prepared by immunoSEQ multiplex PCR; TCRdb keeps only in-frame clonotypes and omits some of them. D and trimming come from the DNA, and the V and J calls and clone size come from that table. The data show 150,000 to 200,000 clones, with approximately 85% seen just once and around 7% held by the top ten. The receptor's source is a man older than 75 with COVID-19, enrolled during active disease. Sequenced sample: peripheral blood. The chain has TRBV6-1 and TRBJ1-4; the D is unclear. Here the CDR3 DNA reads TGTGCCAGCACCCTACCGCAGAGGAATGAAAAACTGTTTTTT. Translated: CASTLPQRNEKLFF.